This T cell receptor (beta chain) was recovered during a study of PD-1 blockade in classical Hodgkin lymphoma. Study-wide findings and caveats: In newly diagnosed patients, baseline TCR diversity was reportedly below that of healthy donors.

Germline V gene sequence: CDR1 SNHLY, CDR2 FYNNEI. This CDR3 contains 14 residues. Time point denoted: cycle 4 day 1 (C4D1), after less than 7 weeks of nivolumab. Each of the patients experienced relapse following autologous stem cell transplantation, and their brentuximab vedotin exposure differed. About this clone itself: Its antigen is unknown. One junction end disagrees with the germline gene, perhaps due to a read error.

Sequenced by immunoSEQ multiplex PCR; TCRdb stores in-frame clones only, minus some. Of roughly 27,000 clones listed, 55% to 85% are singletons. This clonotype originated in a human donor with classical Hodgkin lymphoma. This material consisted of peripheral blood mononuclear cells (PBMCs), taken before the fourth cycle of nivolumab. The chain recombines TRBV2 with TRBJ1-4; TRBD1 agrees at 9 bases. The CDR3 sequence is CASSEDRGIRKLFF. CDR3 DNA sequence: TGTGCCAGCAGCGAAGACAGGGGGATTCGAAAACTGTTTTTT.